The clone carrying this TCR beta chain was seen only a few times. The data are from a study of blood T cell repertoires in COVID-19. Study details: Sites across the United States, Italy and Spain contributed samples from acute and convalescent COVID-19. Sources were T cells, B-cell-depleted T cells, or PBMCs; the material itself was cDNA or gDNA.

V was pared by 3 bases and J by 9 bases, with 16 bases between. The CDR3 length is 14 residues. Germline lookup yields CDR1 SGHRS and CDR2 YFSETQ. In the authors' methods: Reference gene primer amplification in the assay estimated nucleated cell counts. Produced via immunoSEQ multiplex PCR; TCRdb's table is partial and in-frame only. V, J and clone size are those of that table, while D and trimming were read from the DNA. The data hold around 380,000 clones, with roughly 86% observed a single time. The sequence came from a human donor with acute or convalescent COVID-19. The donor label of this sample is uncertain. V gene TRBV5-1 combines with J gene TRBJ2-1; a weak D match, TRBD2 (5 bases). Sample: peripheral blood. CDR3 protein: CASSSPVGLAEQFF. In nucleotides, the CDR3 is TGCGCCAGCAGCTCTCCTGTCGGCCTAGCTGAGCAGTTCTTC.